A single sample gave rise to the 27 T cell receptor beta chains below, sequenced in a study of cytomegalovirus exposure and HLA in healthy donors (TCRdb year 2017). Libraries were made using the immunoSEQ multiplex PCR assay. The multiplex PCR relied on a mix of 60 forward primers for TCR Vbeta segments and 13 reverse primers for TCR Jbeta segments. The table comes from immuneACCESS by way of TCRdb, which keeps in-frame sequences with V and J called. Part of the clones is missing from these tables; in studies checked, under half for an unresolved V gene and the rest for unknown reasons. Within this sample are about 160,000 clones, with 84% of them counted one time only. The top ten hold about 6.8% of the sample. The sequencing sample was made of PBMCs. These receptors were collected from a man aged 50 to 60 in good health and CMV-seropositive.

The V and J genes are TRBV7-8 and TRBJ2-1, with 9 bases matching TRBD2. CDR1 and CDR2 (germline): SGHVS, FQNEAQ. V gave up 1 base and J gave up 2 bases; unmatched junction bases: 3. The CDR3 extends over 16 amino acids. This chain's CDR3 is CASSLGVAGAYNEQFF. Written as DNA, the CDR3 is TGTGCCAGCAGCTTAGGAGTAGCGGGGGCCTACAATGAGCAGTTCTTC. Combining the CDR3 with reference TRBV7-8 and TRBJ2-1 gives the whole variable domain GAGVSQSPRYKVAKRGQDVALRCDPISGHVSLFWYQQALGQGPEFLTYFQNEAQLDKSGLPSDRFFAERPEGSVSTLKIQRTQQEDSAVYLCASSLGVAGAYNEQFFGPGTRLTVL.

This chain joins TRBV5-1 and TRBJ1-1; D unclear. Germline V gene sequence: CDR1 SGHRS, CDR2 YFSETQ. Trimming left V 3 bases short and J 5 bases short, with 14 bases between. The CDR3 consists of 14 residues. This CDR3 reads CASSSGNRGTEAFF. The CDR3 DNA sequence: TGCGCCAGCAGCTCCGGTAACCGCGGAACTGAAGCTTTCTTT. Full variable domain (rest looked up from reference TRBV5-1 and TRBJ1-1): KAGVTQTPRYLIKTRGQQVTLSCSPISGHRSVSWYQQTPGQGLQFLFEYFSETQRNKGNFPGRFSGRQFSNSRSEMNVSTLELGDSALYLCASSSGNRGTEAFFGQGTRLTVV.

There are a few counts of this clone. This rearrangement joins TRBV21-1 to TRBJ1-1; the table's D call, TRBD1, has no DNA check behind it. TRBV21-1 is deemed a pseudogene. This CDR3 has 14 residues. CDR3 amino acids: CASSWQGGRAEAFF. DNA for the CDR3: TGTGCCAGCAGCTGGCAGGGGGGCCGGGCTGAAGCTTTCTTT.

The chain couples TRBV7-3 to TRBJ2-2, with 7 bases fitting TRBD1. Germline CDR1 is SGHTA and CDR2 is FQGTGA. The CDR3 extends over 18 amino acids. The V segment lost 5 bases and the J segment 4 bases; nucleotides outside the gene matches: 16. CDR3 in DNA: TGTGCCAGCAGCCCCCAAGGGCGACAGGGTCTGGGCACCGGGGAGCTGTTTTTT. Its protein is CASSPQGRQGLGTGELFF.

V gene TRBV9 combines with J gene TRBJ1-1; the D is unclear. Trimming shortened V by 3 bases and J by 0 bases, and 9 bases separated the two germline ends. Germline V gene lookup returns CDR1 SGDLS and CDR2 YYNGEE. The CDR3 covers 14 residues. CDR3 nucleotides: TGTGCCAGCAGCGCCACAGAGTTGAACACTGAAGCTTTCTTT. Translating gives CASSATELNTEAFF. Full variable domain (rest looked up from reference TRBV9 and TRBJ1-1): DSGVTQTPKHLITATGQRVTLRCSPRSGDLSVYWYQQSLDQGLQFLIQYYNGEERAKGNILERFSAQQFPDLHSELNLSSLELGDSALYFCASSATELNTEAFFGQGTRLTVV.

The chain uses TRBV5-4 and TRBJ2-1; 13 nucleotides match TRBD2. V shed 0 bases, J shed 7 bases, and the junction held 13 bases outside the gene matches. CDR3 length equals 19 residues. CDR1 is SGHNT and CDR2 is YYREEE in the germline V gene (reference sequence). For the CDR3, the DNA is TGTGCCAGCAGCTTGGAACTAGCGGGAGGGCCGTTGGGTAGGAATGAGCAGTTCTTC. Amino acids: CASSLELAGGPLGRNEQFF.

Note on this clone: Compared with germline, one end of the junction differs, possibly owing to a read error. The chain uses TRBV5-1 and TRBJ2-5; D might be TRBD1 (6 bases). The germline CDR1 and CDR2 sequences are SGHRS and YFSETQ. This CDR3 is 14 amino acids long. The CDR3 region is CASSWYRDQETQYF. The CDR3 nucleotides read TGCGCCAGCAGCTGGTACAGGGATCAAGAAACCCAGTACTTC.

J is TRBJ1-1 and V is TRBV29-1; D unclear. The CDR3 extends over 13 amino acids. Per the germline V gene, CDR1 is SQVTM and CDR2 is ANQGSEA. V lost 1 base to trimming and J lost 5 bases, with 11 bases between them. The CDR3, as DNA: TGCAGCGTTGAAGTTCCGAGCAAGACTGAAGCTTTCTTT. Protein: CSVEVPSKTEAFF.

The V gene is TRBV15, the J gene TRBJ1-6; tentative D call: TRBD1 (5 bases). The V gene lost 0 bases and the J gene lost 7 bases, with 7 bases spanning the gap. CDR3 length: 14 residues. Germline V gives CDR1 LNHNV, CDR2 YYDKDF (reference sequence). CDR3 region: CATSREAGNSPLHF. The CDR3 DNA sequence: TGTGCCACCAGCAGAGAGGCAGGGAATTCACCCCTCCACTTT.

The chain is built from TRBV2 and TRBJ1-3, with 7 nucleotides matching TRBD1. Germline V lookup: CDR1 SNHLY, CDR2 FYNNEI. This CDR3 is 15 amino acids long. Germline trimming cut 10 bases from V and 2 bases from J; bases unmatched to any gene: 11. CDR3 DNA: TGTGCCACCCAGCTCCTAAGGGGGCCTGGAAACACCATATATTTT. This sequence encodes CATQLLRGPGNTIYF. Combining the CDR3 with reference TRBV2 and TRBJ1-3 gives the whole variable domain EPEVTQTPSHQVTQMGQEVILRCVPISNHLYFYWYRQILGQKVEFLVSFYNNEISEKSEIFDDQFSVERPDGSNFTLKIRSTKLEDSAMYFCATQLLRGPGNTIYFGEGSWLTVV.

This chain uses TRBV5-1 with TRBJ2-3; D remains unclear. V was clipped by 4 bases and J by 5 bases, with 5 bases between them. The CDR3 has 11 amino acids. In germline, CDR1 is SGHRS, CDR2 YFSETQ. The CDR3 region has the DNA TGCGCCAGCAGCCTAAAAGATACGCAGTATTTT. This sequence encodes CASSLKDTQYF.

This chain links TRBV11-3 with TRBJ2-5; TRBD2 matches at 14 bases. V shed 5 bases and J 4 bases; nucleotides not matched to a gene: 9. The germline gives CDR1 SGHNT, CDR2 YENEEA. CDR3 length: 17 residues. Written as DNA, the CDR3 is TGTGCCAGCAGCCCCGGGACTAGCGGGAGTAGGGGAGAGACCCAGTACTTC. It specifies CASSPGTSGSRGETQYF.

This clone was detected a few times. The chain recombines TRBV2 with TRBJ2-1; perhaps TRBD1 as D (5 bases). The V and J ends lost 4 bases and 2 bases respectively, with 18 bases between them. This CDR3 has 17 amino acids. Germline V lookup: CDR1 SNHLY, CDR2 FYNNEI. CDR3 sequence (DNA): TGTGCCAGCAGTGCCGTTACTGACAGCCCGACCTACAATGAGCAGTTCTTC. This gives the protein CASSAVTDSPTYNEQFF.

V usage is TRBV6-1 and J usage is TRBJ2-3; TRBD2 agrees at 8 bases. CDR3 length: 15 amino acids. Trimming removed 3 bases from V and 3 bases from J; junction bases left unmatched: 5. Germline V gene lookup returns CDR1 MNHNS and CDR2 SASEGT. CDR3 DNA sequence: TGTGCCAGCAGTGACGGCCTAGCGGGTACAGATACGCAGTATTTT. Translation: CASSDGLAGTDTQYF.

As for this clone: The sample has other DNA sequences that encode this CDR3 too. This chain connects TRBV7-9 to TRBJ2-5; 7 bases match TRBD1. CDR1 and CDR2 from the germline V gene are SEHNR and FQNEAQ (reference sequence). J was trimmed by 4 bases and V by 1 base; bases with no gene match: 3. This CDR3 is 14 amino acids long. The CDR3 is CASSLGSGGETQYF. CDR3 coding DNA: TGTGCCAGCAGCTTAGGGTCAGGGGGAGAGACCCAGTACTTC.

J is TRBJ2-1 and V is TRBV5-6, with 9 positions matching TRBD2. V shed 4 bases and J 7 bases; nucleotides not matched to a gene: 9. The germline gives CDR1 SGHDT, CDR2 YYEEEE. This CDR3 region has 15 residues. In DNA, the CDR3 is TGTGCCAGCAGCCTCGCAGCGGGAGGTAGGAATGAGCAGTTCTTC. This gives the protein CASSLAAGGRNEQFF. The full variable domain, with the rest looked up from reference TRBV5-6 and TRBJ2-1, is DAGVTQSPTHLIKTRGQQVTLRCSPKSGHDTVSWYQQALGQGPQFIFQYYEEEERQRGNFPDRFSGHQFPNYSSELNVNALLLGDSALYLCASSLAAGGRNEQFFGPGTRLTVL.

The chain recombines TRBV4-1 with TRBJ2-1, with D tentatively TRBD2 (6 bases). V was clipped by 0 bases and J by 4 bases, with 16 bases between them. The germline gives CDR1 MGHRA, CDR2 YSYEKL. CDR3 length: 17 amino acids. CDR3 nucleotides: TGCGCCAGCAGCCAAGAGATAATAGCAGGAGGGTACAATGAGCAGTTCTTC. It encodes CASSQEIIAGGYNEQFF.

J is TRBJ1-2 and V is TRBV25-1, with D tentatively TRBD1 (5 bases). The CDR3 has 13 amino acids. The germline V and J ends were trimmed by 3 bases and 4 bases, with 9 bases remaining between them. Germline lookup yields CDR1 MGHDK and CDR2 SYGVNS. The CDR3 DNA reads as TGTGCCAGCAGTGATGGGGCGAGCTATGGCTACACCTTC. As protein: CASSDGASYGYTF.

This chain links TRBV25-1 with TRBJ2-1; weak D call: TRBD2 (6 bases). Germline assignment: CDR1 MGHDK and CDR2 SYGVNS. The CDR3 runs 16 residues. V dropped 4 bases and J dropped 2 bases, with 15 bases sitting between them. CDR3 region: CASSVAGPIPYNEQFF. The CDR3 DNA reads TGTGCCAGCAGTGTTGCGGGACCCATCCCCTACAATGAGCAGTTCTTC.

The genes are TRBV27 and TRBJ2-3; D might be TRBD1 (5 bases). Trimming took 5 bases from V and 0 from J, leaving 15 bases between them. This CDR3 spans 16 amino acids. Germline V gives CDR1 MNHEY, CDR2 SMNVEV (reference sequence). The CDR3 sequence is CASSNSRVSSTDTQYF. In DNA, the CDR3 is TGTGCCAGCAGTAACTCCAGGGTTTCTAGCACAGATACGCAGTATTTT.

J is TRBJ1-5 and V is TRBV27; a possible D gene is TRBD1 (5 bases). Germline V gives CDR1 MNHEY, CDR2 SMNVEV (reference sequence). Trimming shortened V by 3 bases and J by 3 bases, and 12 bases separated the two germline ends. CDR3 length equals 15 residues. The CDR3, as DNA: TGTGCCAGCAGTTTCGGGGGAGGGTTCAATCAGCCCCAGCATTTT. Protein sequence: CASSFGGGFNQPQHF.

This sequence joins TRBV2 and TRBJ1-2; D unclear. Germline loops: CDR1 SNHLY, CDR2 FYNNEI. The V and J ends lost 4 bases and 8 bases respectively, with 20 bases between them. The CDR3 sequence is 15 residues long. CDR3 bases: TGTGCCAGCAGTGTATACCGGTGGTCCGCGGGAGGCTACACCTTC. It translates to CASSVYRWSAGGYTF.

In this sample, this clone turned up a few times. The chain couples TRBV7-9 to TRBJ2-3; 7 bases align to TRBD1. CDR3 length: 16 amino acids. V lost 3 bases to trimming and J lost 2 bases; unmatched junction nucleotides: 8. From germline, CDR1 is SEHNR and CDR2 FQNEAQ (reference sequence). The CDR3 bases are TGTGCCAGCAGCTTGGCCGGGACAGAGTACACAGATACGCAGTATTTT. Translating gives CASSLAGTEYTDTQYF.

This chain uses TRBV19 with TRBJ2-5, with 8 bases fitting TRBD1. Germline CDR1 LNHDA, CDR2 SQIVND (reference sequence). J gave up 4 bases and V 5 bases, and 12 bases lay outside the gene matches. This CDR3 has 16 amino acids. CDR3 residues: CASSSRQGSFGETQYF. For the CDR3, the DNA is TGTGCCAGTAGTTCCCGACAGGGGTCTTTTGGAGAGACCCAGTACTTC.

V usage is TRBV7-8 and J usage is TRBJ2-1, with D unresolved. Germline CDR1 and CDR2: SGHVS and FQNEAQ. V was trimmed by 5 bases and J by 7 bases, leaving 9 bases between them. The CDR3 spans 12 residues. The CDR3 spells CASSTLRNEQFF. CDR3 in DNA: TGTGCCAGCAGCACACTCAGGAATGAGCAGTTCTTC.

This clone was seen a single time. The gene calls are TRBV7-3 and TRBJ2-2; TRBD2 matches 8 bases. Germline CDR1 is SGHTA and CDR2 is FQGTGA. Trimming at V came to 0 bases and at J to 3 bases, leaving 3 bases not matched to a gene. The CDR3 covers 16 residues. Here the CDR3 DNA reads TGTGCCAGCAGCTTAACCGGGGGGGCCGACACCGGGGAGCTGTTTTTT. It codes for CASSLTGGADTGELFF.

DNA of the CDR3: TGTGCCAGCAGCCTAGTCGGGACAGGGGTGAACACTGAAGCTTTCTTT. Translating gives CASSLVGTGVNTEAFF. This chain links TRBV11-2 with TRBJ1-1, with TRBD1 matching 10 bases. The CDR3 extends over 16 amino acids. CDR1 is SGHAT and CDR2 is FQNNGV in the germline V gene. V dropped 5 bases and J dropped 0; count of bases not matched to a gene: 6.